These T cell receptor beta chains were read from a single sample in a study of cytomegalovirus exposure and HLA in healthy donors. Repertoires were generated with immunoSEQ multiplex PCR, while TCRdb's copy carries only in-frame clones and drops some. The sample lists approximately 170,000 clones; about four fifths were seen once. Specimen: PBMCs. These receptors came from a male donor in good health and CMV-seropositive. Both conserved end residues are part of each CDR3. Clone sizes are given selectively: once, few, many, or a class where the clone is expanded.

abundance | j_gene | v_gene | CDR3aa
- | TRBJ1-1 | TRBV5-6 | CASSLKVDREAFF
once | TRBJ2-5 | TRBV6-1 | CASSWGDWETQYF
- | TRBJ2-1 | TRBV30 | CAWRELQQSSYNEQFF
- | TRBJ2-7 | TRBV18 | CASSLGQTYEQYF
- | TRBJ2-7 | TRBV13 | CASSLQGEAYEQYF
- | TRBJ1-5 | TRBV6-5 | CASSPTPQGNQPQHF
- | TRBJ1-5 | TRBV6-1 | CASSAEGGQPQHF
- | TRBJ1-3 | TRBV9 | CASSVTGTGNTIYF
- | TRBJ1-1 | TRBV14 | CASSQGARNTEAFF
- | TRBJ1-4 | TRBV9 | CASSGTGTEGEKLFF
once | TRBJ1-6 | TRBV6-5 | CASSYTKAVHNSPLHF
- | TRBJ1-2 | TRBV15 | CATSRDNWPPGTERNYGYTF
- | TRBJ2-2 | TRBV30 | CAWSTGQSTGELFF
- | TRBJ2-1 | TRBV30 | CAWTIAGAYNEQFF
- | TRBJ1-2 | TRBV6-1 | CASMGGGDYGYTF
- | TRBJ2-7 | TRBV9 | CASSVDLGRDEQYF
- | TRBJ2-6 | TRBV7-2 | CASSFFTGGAPGANVLTF
- | TRBJ1-6 | TRBV2 | CASRASGGLSYNSPLHF
- | TRBJ2-1 | TRBV7-6 | CASSLVMGQGTYEQFF
- | TRBJ2-3 | TRBV5-1 | CASSQPTGADTQYF
- | TRBJ1-1 | TRBV30 | CAWVFMPTDEAFF
- | TRBJ1-2 | TRBV7-9 | CASSWTGSDGYGYTF
- | TRBJ2-5 | TRBV5-4 | CASSLTSTGKGKTQYF
once | TRBJ2-3 | TRBV7-3 | CASSLLAGGAYGDTQYF
- | TRBJ2-5 | TRBV9 | CASSVMSLAETQYF
many | TRBJ1-6 | TRBV5-1 | CASSLGDRPWDNSPLHF
- | TRBJ2-3 | TRBV5-1 | CASSLRLAGVGDTQYF
- | TRBJ2-5 | TRBV6-5 | CASSSVGGGHQETQYF
- | TRBJ1-4 | TRBV5-8 | CASSLRVGKLFF
- | TRBJ2-3 | TRBV2 | CASRVTSGVDTQYF
- | TRBJ1-4 | TRBV4-3 | CASSPSQGDGEKLFF
- | TRBJ1-6 | TRBV7-6 | CASSLGVGGNSPLHF
- | TRBJ1-6 | TRBV4-1 | CASSQEQVWDSPLHF
- | TRBJ2-4 | TRBV2 | CASGTRSTAKNIQYF
medium-sized | TRBJ2-7 | TRBV6-1 | CASSEGLAGGYEQYF
- | TRBJ1-5 | TRBV15 | CATSLEGYSNQPQHF
- | TRBJ1-6 | TRBV11-2 | CASSSYPGVPNSPLHF
- | TRBJ1-1 | TRBV18 | CASSPRRGLDAFF
few | TRBJ2-7 | TRBV2 | CASLLAEPYEQYF
- | TRBJ1-1 | TRBV7-9 | CASGGNTEAFF
- | TRBJ1-2 | TRBV5-4 | CASSRRQGGYGYTF